This T cell receptor (beta chain) stems from a study of blood T cell repertoires in COVID-19. Looking at the study overall: The cDNA or gDNA used as material had been derived from T cells, B-cell-depleted T cells, or PBMCs.

Trimming took 2 bases from V and 4 from J, leaving 11 bases between them. The CDR3 is 14 amino acids. Germline assignment: CDR1 LNHDA and CDR2 SQIVND (reference sequence). Sequenced by immunoSEQ multiplex PCR; TCRdb stores in-frame clones only, minus some. The sample contains 350,000 to 450,000 clones, over 75% of which appear only once. Clinical history reported by participants formed the basis on which cohorts were assigned. Sequenced sample: PBMCs or T cells enriched from blood (not recorded which). The receptor comes from a young woman who had been exposed to COVID-19. This chain connects TRBV19 to TRBJ1-1; D may be TRBD1 (5 bases). The CDR3 reads CASSIWGVGTEAFF. For the CDR3, the DNA is TGTGCCAGTAGTATATGGGGGGTTGGCACTGAAGCTTTCTTT. Full variable domain (rest looked up from reference TRBV19 and TRBJ1-1): DGGITQSPKYLFRKEGQNVTLSCEQNLNHDAMYWYRQDPGQGLRLIYYSQIVNDFQKGDIAEGYSVSREKKESFPLTVTSAQKNPTAFYLCASSIWGVGTEAFFGQGTRLTVV.